This note documents a single TCR beta chain sequence. Antigen unknown. The data stem from a study of cytomegalovirus exposure and HLA in healthy donors. Both 60 Vbeta primers and 13 Jbeta primers went into the PCR. Produced via immunoSEQ multiplex PCR; TCRdb's table is partial and in-frame only. The sample has more than 100,000 clones, 77% seen once. Study results and caveats: A few chains tied to CMV proved CMV antigen-specific in vitro.

The CDR3 loop spans 16 amino acids. V lost 3 bases and J lost 6; bases outside the gene matches: 7. CDR1 and CDR2 (germline): SGHRS, YFSETQ. The rearrangement uses TRBV5-1 and TRBJ2-1; 12 positions match TRBD2. The origin of this receptor is a human donor in good health. Material for sequencing was PBMCs. The DNA of the CDR3 is TGCGCCAGCAGCTGGGGACTAGCGGGTTACTCCAATGAGCAGTTCTTC. This sequence encodes CASSWGLAGYSNEQFF.